A single sample gave rise to the 25 T cell receptor beta chains below, sequenced in a study of OX40 agonist ivuxolimab in advanced cancers. Only in-frame clones appear in the TCRdb table, and some are missing; sequencing was by immunoSEQ multiplex PCR. The data hold approximately 54,000 clones, with approximately 90% observed a single time. This specimen consisted of CD4+ or CD8+ T cells sorted from blood, obtained in a trial of the OX40 agonist ivuxolimab. The source is an adult with an advanced solid tumor such as melanoma, head and neck, liver or kidney cancer.

This rearrangement joins TRBV6-5 to TRBJ2-1; no reliable D call. The length of the CDR3 is 16 residues. The V and J ends lost 0 bases and 0 bases respectively, with 9 bases between them. CDR1 and CDR2 from the germline V gene are MNHEY and SVGAGI. The CDR3 region is CASSYSKAVSYNEQFF. Written as DNA, the CDR3 is TGTGCCAGCAGTTACTCTAAGGCCGTCTCCTACAATGAGCAGTTCTTC.

The chain has TRBV13 and TRBJ2-7, with 7 nucleotides matching TRBD1. The CDR3 loop spans 12 amino acids. Germline V gene sequence: CDR1 PRHDT, CDR2 FYEKMQ (reference sequence). Losses at the gene ends were 5 bases for V and 7 bases for J; bases not matched to a gene: 5. The CDR3 DNA sequence: TGTGCCAGCAGCGAGACAGGGAATGAGCAGTACTTC. Its translation: CASSETGNEQYF.

This chain uses TRBV27 with TRBJ1-2; D perhaps matches TRBD1 (6 bases). V shed 6 bases and J shed 0 bases, with 14 bases lying between them. The CDR3 runs 15 residues. In germline, CDR1 is MNHEY, CDR2 SMNVEV (reference sequence). CDR3 loop: CASRNPRGSNYGYTF. Written as DNA, the CDR3 is TGTGCCAGCAGGAACCCAAGGGGGTCTAACTATGGCTACACCTTC.

The chain couples TRBV9 to TRBJ1-1; TRBD1 might be the D (6 bases). This CDR3 is 15 amino acids long. Germline lookup yields CDR1 SGDLS and CDR2 YYNGEE. V lost 4 bases to trimming and J lost 0 bases, with 13 bases between them. CDR3 amino acids: CASSYSTGMNTEAFF. In DNA, the CDR3 is TGTGCCAGCAGCTATTCGACAGGAATGAACACTGAAGCTTTCTTT.

The V gene is TRBV9, the J gene TRBJ1-1; tentatively, D is TRBD1 (6 bases). Trimming shortened V by 4 bases and J by 1 base, and 17 bases separated the two germline ends. From germline, CDR1 is SGDLS and CDR2 YYNGEE. There are 16 residues in the CDR3. CDR3 DNA: TGTGCCAGCAGCCTCCACGTGGGGGGACAGAACACTGAAGCTTTCTTT. Its protein product is CASSLHVGGQNTEAFF.

The rearrangement uses TRBV9 and TRBJ1-2; a weak D match, TRBD1 (5 bases). Germline CDR1 reads SGDLS; CDR2 reads YYNGEE. V was clipped by 5 bases and J by 4 bases, with 21 bases between them. The CDR3 sequence is 16 residues long. The CDR3 protein is CASSSALKGRIYGYTF. The CDR3 DNA reads as TGTGCCAGCAGTTCCGCTCTAAAGGGGCGCATCTATGGCTACACCTTC.

CDR3 sequence reads: CASSQDLIGEAANVLTF. The CDR3 DNA sequence: TGTGCCAGCAGCCAAGACCTTATCGGGGAGGCGGCCAACGTCCTGACTTTC. The V gene is TRBV4-2, the J gene TRBJ2-6; maybe TRBD2 (6 bases). Trimming took off 0 bases at V and 6 bases at J, with 15 bases between the two ends. This CDR3 contains 17 residues. Germline V gene data show CDR1 as LGHNA and CDR2 as YNFKEQ.

V is TRBV7-9 and J is TRBJ2-6; D is possibly TRBD2 (8 bases). The CDR3 is made up of 18 amino acids. Between the trimmed V and J ends, which lost 1 base and 4 bases, there was a span of 17 bases. From germline, CDR1 is SEHNR and CDR2 FQNEAQ (reference sequence). The CDR3 DNA reads TGTGCCAGCAGCTTAGTCTCGGGAGGGGGCCTCGGGGCCAACGTCCTGACTTTC. Its protein is CASSLVSGGGLGANVLTF.

The chain carries TRBV6-5 and TRBJ1-6, with 7 bases that match TRBD1. The trim removed 3 bases at V and 9 bases at J, leaving 8 bases unmatched. The CDR3 sequence is 15 residues long. Looked up from germline, CDR1 is MNHEY and CDR2 is SVGAGI. The CDR3 region is CASSYGPSGGSPLHF. Here the CDR3 DNA reads TGTGCCAGCAGTTATGGGCCTTCAGGGGGTTCACCCCTCCACTTT.

The chain carries TRBV7-9 and TRBJ2-2, with D hard to call. Germline V gene lookup returns CDR1 SEHNR and CDR2 FQNEAQ (reference sequence). The CDR3 is made up of 15 amino acids. Between the trimmed V and J ends, which lost 5 bases and 3 bases, there was a span of 13 bases. DNA for the CDR3: TGTGCCAGCAGCCCCCCGGCGCTAGACACCGGGGAGCTGTTTTTT. This sequence encodes CASSPPALDTGELFF.

This chain connects TRBV5-4 to TRBJ2-7; D not certain. CDR1 and CDR2 (germline): SGHNT, YYREEE (reference sequence). This CDR3 region has 11 residues. V lost 0 bases and J 6 bases, leaving 4 bases between the germline ends. CDR3 amino acids: CASSLDGEQYF. In DNA form, the CDR3 reads TGTGCCAGCAGCTTGGACGGCGAGCAGTACTTC.

For this clone: One junction end disagrees with the germline gene, perhaps due to a read error. The chain uses TRBV7-7 and TRBJ1-4; D remains unclear. The length of the CDR3 is 14 residues. Germline V gives CDR1 SSHAT, CDR2 FNYEAQ (reference sequence). The CDR3 is CASSLDRGGEKLFF. The CDR3 nucleotides read TGTGCTAGCAGCTTAGACCGGGGAGGAGAAAAACTGTTTTTT.

A word on this clone: The junction and the germline gene differ at one end; a read error may be behind it. The gene calls are TRBV20-1 and TRBJ1-6, with D uncertain. Germline values: CDR1 DFQATT, CDR2 SNEGSKA (reference sequence). The CDR3 covers 9 residues. CDR3 coding DNA: TGCAGTGCTAGACCCGGGAACTACTTT. It codes for CSARPGNYF.

The V and J genes are TRBV28 and TRBJ1-1; the D is unclear. The length of the CDR3 is 14 residues. Looked up from germline, CDR1 is MDHEN and CDR2 is SYDVKM. Trimming removed 2 bases at V and 0 bases at J, with 7 bases between. The CDR3 coding sequence is TGTGCCAGCAGTTTACATCTCATGAACACTGAAGCTTTCTTT. Its protein is CASSLHLMNTEAFF.

The rearrangement uses TRBV13 and TRBJ2-1; TRBD2 is a possible D gene (7 bases). Trimming took 5 bases from V and 9 from J, leaving 20 bases between them. CDR3 length: 15 residues. Germline-derived CDR1 and CDR2 are PRHDT and FYEKMQ (reference sequence). Written as DNA, the CDR3 is TGTGCCAGCAGCCTCACGGGGGGCCCTGATCGTGAGCAGTTCTTC. This codes for CASSLTGGPDREQFF.

This chain uses TRBV10-3 with TRBJ2-3; weak D call: TRBD2 (6 bases). From germline, CDR1 is ENHRY and CDR2 SYGVKD. V shed 0 bases and J shed 2 bases, with 9 bases lying between them. The CDR3 totals 15 residues. CDR3 sequence: CAISESGGDTDTQYF. In nucleotides, the CDR3 is TGTGCCATCAGTGAGTCGGGCGGGGACACAGATACGCAGTATTTT.

V and J are TRBV19 and TRBJ2-7; 7 nucleotides match TRBD1. J lost 7 bases, V lost 2 bases, and 11 bases had no gene match. CDR1 is LNHDA and CDR2 is SQIVND in the germline V gene (reference sequence). CDR3 length: 15 residues. The CDR3 DNA sequence: TGTGCCAGTAGTATATCGGCAGGGGGTCTTGGGGAGCAGTACTTC. This gives the protein CASSISAGGLGEQYF.

The chain joins TRBV6-5 to TRBJ2-7; D ambiguous. The CDR3 has 11 amino acids. The germline CDR1 and CDR2 sequences are MNHEY and SVGAGI. The V and J ends lost 7 bases and 11 bases respectively, with 15 bases between them. The CDR3 region is CASNNGRSEYF. CDR3 coding DNA: TGTGCCAGCAACAATGGGCGGAGCGAGTACTTC.

This clone showed up just once. V and J are TRBV6-5 and TRBJ2-2; the D call may be TRBD1 or TRBD2 (5 bases each). The CDR3 is 15 amino acids. The V gene lost 3 bases and the J gene lost 5 bases, with 13 bases spanning the gap. Per the germline V gene, CDR1 is MNHEY and CDR2 is SVGAGI. The CDR3 coding sequence is TGTGCCAGCAGTTATAACGGGGCCCCGACCGGGGAGCTGTTTTTT. Protein product: CASSYNGAPTGELFF.

J is TRBJ2-7 and V is TRBV27; D gene ambiguous. V was trimmed by 2 bases and J by 2 bases, leaving 10 bases between them. Looked up from germline, CDR1 is MNHEY and CDR2 is SMNVEV (reference sequence). This CDR3 spans 14 amino acids. Here the CDR3 reads CASSLGPFPYEQYF. DNA for the CDR3: TGTGCCAGCAGTTTAGGCCCTTTCCCCTACGAGCAGTACTTC.

The genes are TRBV29-1 and TRBJ2-7; D tentatively reads TRBD1 or TRBD2 (5 bases each). The CDR3 sequence is 12 residues long. CDR1 and CDR2 from the germline V gene are SQVTM and ANQGSEA. V gave up 4 bases and J gave up 3 bases, with 10 bases separating them. CDR3 in DNA: TGCAGCGTTGGGGGGAACTTCTACGAGCAGTACTTC. Translated: CSVGGNFYEQYF.

The gene calls are TRBV11-2 and TRBJ2-1; the match to TRBD2 covers 12 bases. This CDR3 has 14 amino acids. V dropped 6 bases and J dropped 7; count of bases not matched to a gene: 4. CDR1 and CDR2 from the germline V gene are SGHAT and FQNNGV. CDR3 DNA: TGTGCCAGCAGGTGGACTAGCGGGGTTAATGAGCAGTTCTTC. Encoded protein: CASRWTSGVNEQFF.

CDR3 residues: CASSLERTEGSYEQYF. The CDR3 nucleotides are TGTGCCAGCAGCTTAGAGCGAACGGAGGGGTCCTACGAGCAGTACTTC. The rearrangement links TRBV13 to TRBJ2-7, with a possible D match to TRBD2 (6 bases). Trimming pared 1 base from V and 1 base from J, leaving 14 bases between. The CDR3 is 16 amino acids. The germline CDR1 and CDR2 sequences are PRHDT and FYEKMQ (reference sequence).

V and J are TRBV19 and TRBJ1-1; D is ambiguous. V gave up 5 bases and J gave up 6 bases, with 10 bases separating them. Looked up from germline, CDR1 is LNHDA and CDR2 is SQIVND (reference sequence). The CDR3 covers 12 residues. The CDR3 DNA is TGTGCCAGTAGTCCGGGAGCATCTGAAGCTTTCTTT. Its protein is CASSPGASEAFF.

The CDR3 protein is CASSLASGGPNTGELFF. The CDR3, as DNA: TGTGCCAGCAGCTTAGCTAGCGGGGGGCCAAACACCGGGGAGCTGTTTTTT. V usage is TRBV7-9 and J usage is TRBJ2-2, with TRBD2 identical over 10 bases. The CDR3 is 17 amino acids. With 0 bases clipped from V and 2 bases from J, the junction kept 3 bases outside the gene matches. Germline CDR1 and CDR2: SEHNR and FQNEAQ (reference sequence).